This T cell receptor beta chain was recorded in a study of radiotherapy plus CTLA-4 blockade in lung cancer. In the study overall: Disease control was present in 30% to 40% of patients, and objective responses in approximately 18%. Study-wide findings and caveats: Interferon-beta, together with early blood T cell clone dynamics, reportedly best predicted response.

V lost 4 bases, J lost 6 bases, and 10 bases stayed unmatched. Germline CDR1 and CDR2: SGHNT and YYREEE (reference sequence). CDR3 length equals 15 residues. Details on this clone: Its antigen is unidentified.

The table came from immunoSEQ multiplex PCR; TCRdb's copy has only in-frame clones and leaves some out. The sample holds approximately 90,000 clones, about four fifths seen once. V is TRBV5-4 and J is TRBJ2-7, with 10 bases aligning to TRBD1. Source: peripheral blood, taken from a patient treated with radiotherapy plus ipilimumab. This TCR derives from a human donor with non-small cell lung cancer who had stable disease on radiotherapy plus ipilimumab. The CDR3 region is CASSIESGTGVEQYF. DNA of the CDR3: TGTGCCAGCAGCATCGAATCCGGGACAGGGGTCGAGCAGTACTTC. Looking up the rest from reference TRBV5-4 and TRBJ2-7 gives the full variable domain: ETGVTQSPTHLIKTRGQQVTLRCSSQSGHNTVSWYQQALGQGPQFIFQYYREEENGRGNFPPRFSGLQFPNYSSELNVNALELDDSALYLCASSIESGTGVEQYFGPGTRLTVT.